This entry features one T cell receptor (beta chain) sequence. The target antigen is unknown. From germline, CDR1 is MNHEY and CDR2 SVGAGI. The ends were cut back, 8 bases at V and 0 bases at J, with 8 bases in the middle. The CDR3 totals 12 residues. The protocol was immunoSEQ multiplex PCR, while the TCRdb copy is restricted to in-frame clones and leaves out a portion. The repertoire consists of some 130,000 clones, with 80% to 90% occurring once and the leading ten covering roughly a tenth. Second doses that came at about 4 or about 12 weeks were put together. The data were obtained in a study of T cell responses to AZD1222 COVID-19 vaccine. General study findings and limits: Baseline antibody screening turned up just a handful of seropositive AZD1222 recipients. Mostly white British, mostly female donors; authors suggested clonal diversity may be underestimated. After two AZD1222 doses, spike-specific TCR breadth and depth rose versus day 0.

This TCR was recovered from an adult who received the AZD1222 COVID-19 vaccine. V is TRBV6-5 and J is TRBJ2-7; D unclear. This specimen consisted of peripheral blood, obtained 28 days after the second AZD1222 dose. For the CDR3, the DNA is TGTGCCAGCGCGGAGTACTCCTACGAGCAGTACTTC. The encoded protein is CASAEYSYEQYF.